The clone carrying this T cell receptor (beta chain) was recorded a few times. Trimming took off 1 base at V and 3 bases at J, with 16 bases between the two ends. Looked up from germline, CDR1 is MNHEY and CDR2 is SVGEGT. This CDR3 is 16 amino acids long. The record originates from a study of T cell responses to AZD1222 COVID-19 vaccine. Libraries were prepared by immunoSEQ multiplex PCR; TCRdb keeps only in-frame clonotypes and omits some of them. The table has roughly 120,000 clones, roughly 84% seen once. The input for sequencing was peripheral blood, taken on day 0 of AZD1222 vaccination. The chain uses TRBV6-2 or TRBV6-3 and TRBJ2-7; D tentatively fits TRBD1 or TRBD2 (5 bases each). The sequence was obtained from an adult in good health. The CDR3 is CASSYLAPGRYYEQYF. In nucleotides, the CDR3 is TGTGCCAGCAGTTACTTAGCACCGGGACGATACTACGAGCAGTACTTC.